The 5 T cell receptor beta chains in this list originate from one sample, sequenced in a study of blood T cell repertoires in COVID-19. This table comes from immunoSEQ multiplex PCR, and its TCRdb copy is limited to in-frame clones, with some not included. The sample lists 210,000 or so clones; 75% to 85% were seen once. The sequenced material came from PBMCs or T cells enriched from blood (not recorded which). The source of these receptors is a man younger than 45 with acute COVID-19.

This clone is a singleton in its sample. The chain recombines TRBV19 with TRBJ1-2, with 10 positions matching TRBD1. Germline-derived CDR1 and CDR2 are LNHDA and SQIVND (reference sequence). CDR3 length: 15 amino acids. Trimming at V came to 5 bases and at J to 13 bases, leaving 16 bases not matched to a gene. In nucleotides, the CDR3 is TGTGCCAGTAGTCCTACGACAGGGGGCACCCCCTCTCCCACCTTC. It codes for CASSPTTGGTPSPTF.

V is TRBV11-1 and J is TRBJ1-6; D gene uncertain. CDR1 is SGHAT, CDR2 FQDESV, per germline (reference sequence). The CDR3 extends over 15 amino acids. V was cut by 2 bases and J by 10 bases, with 15 bases left in between. The CDR3 loop reads CASSLTQNPSSPLHF. DNA for the CDR3: TGTGCCAGCAGCTTAACCCAAAATCCGAGCTCACCCCTCCACTTT.

This clone has a handful of counts. The genes are TRBV19 and TRBJ1-5, with D perhaps matching TRBD1 (6 bases). The germline V and J ends were trimmed by 4 bases and 0 bases, with 10 bases remaining between them. The germline gives CDR1 LNHDA, CDR2 SQIVND (reference sequence). This CDR3 is 15 amino acids long. CDR3 loop: CASSRTGTSNQPQHF. The CDR3 DNA reads as TGTGCCAGTAGTAGAACAGGGACTAGCAATCAGCCCCAGCATTTT.

The rearrangement uses TRBV7-9 and TRBJ2-7, with D possibly matching TRBD1 (5 bases). The CDR3 is made up of 15 amino acids. Trimming took off 4 bases at V and 0 bases at J, with 13 bases between the two ends. The germline V gene has CDR1 SEHNR and CDR2 FQNEAQ (reference sequence). CDR3 bases: TGTGCCAGCAGCTCTCGGAAGGGGTCCTCCTACGAGCAGTACTTC. Amino acid sequence: CASSSRKGSSYEQYF.

The CDR3 region is CASSRQASTDTQYF. The CDR3 DNA follows: TGTGCCAGCAGTCGACAGGCTAGCACAGATACGCAGTATTTT. The chain recombines TRBV2 with TRBJ2-3; D is perhaps TRBD1 (6 bases). The CDR3 is made up of 14 amino acids. The V gene's germline CDR1 is SNHLY and CDR2 FYNNEI. V lost 5 bases, J lost 0 bases, and 9 bases lay in between.